This TCR beta chain appears in the sequencing data of a study of T cell responses to AZD1222 COVID-19 vaccine. Study-level background: Pooled samples include second doses given at about 4 or 12 weeks.

This clone was observed a single time. The antigen is not known. TCRdb's table, derived via immunoSEQ multiplex PCR, lists solely in-frame clones and lacks some. This sample has about 97,000 clones, with about 88% found just once. V lost 0 bases and J lost 0; bases outside the gene matches: 9. This CDR3 spans 17 amino acids. CDR1 is GTSNPN and CDR2 is SVGIG in the germline V gene (reference sequence). Findings of the study overall: Clonal diversity was possibly underestimated; the donors were predominantly white British and more often female. Researchers report vaccine-associated CD4 TCRs spanning spike, with dominance at 160-218 and 743-854. Just a handful of AZD1222 recipients tested seropositive at baseline.

The sequencing used peripheral blood, collected on day 0 of AZD1222 vaccination. The chain carries TRBV30 and TRBJ2-3; 7 bases are shared with TRBD2. The sequence was collected from an adult in good health. CDR3 coding DNA: TGTGCCTGGAGTGTACTAGTAGCGGGTACTAGCACAGATACGCAGTATTTT. Amino acid sequence: CAWSVLVAGTSTDTQYF.